This T cell receptor (beta chain) was observed in a study of identical twins. This CDR3 comprises 15 residues. V lost 4 bases, J lost 6 bases, and 5 bases stayed unmatched. Germline CDR1 is SGHRS and CDR2 is YFSETQ. TCRdb itself ran the 5' RACE reads through MiXCR, one entry per CDR3 protein. The sample lists approximately 690,000 distinct CDR3 sequences, around 5.7% occurring once. This clonotype was sampled from a man aged 18 to 29 in good health. V is TRBV5-1 and J is TRBJ1-6; 9 bases are a match to TRBD1. Specimen: naive T cells sorted from blood. The DNA for the CDR3 is TGCGCCAGCAGCCCCGGGACAGGGCGTAATTCACCCCTCCACTTT. Translation gives CASSPGTGRNSPLHF.